Listed below are T cell receptor beta chains from one sample, sequenced in a study of blood T cell repertoires in COVID-19. Clones were read by immunoSEQ multiplex PCR, and TCRdb kept only the in-frame ones, dropping some. The sample holds 150,000 to 200,000 clones; 70% to 90% are singletons and the top ten take over 2.5%. Sequenced: peripheral blood. The receptors derive from a man in his 60s with acute or convalescent COVID-19. CDR3s include the opening cysteine and the closing phenylalanine or tryptophan. D genes are given only for firm matches. Rows give clone size only sometimes, using once, few, many, or a class for an expanded clone.

v_gene: TRBV24-1; d_gene: .; abundance: .; CDR3aa: CATSDRQGYTF
v_gene: TRBV11-1; d_gene: TRBD1; abundance: .; CDR3aa: CASSWRTGNTEAFF
v_gene: TRBV5-4; d_gene: TRBD1; abundance: .; CDR3aa: CASSSGQGSEQYF
v_gene: TRBV28; d_gene: .; abundance: .; CDR3aa: CASSPSGAYNSPLHF
v_gene: TRBV28; d_gene: TRBD1; abundance: .; CDR3aa: CASSKGDRVGSGANVLTF
v_gene: TRBV5-4; d_gene: .; abundance: .; CDR3aa: CASSQTIQETQYF
v_gene: TRBV5-1; d_gene: .; abundance: .; CDR3aa: CASSQGNPDDTQYF
v_gene: TRBV6-1; d_gene: .; abundance: .; CDR3aa: CASSDSANYGYTF
v_gene: TRBV18; d_gene: TRBD1; abundance: .; CDR3aa: CASSTGQTKNIQYF
v_gene: TRBV6-5; d_gene: TRBD1; abundance: .; CDR3aa: CASRQGGNQPQHF
v_gene: TRBV7-9; d_gene: .; abundance: .; CDR3aa: CASSGGGDRLYEQYF
v_gene: TRBV12-3/TRBV12-4; d_gene: .; abundance: .; CDR3aa: CASSLGLEQFF
v_gene: TRBV29-1; d_gene: TRBD1; abundance: .; CDR3aa: CSGISGLQGAEQYF
v_gene: TRBV9; d_gene: TRBD1; abundance: .; CDR3aa: CASSPSVGQGADTQYF
v_gene: TRBV7-8; d_gene: TRBD1; abundance: once; CDR3aa: CASSRGGDTHYGYTF
v_gene: TRBV5-1; d_gene: TRBD2; abundance: .; CDR3aa: CASSLAGRAEDTQYF
v_gene: TRBV5-1; d_gene: .; abundance: .; CDR3aa: CASSFSPGVQETQYF
v_gene: TRBV6-1; d_gene: .; abundance: few; CDR3aa: CASSEVQVNTEAFF
v_gene: TRBV19; d_gene: TRBD2; abundance: .; CDR3aa: CASSMMALAGGMGYNEQFF
v_gene: TRBV4-1; d_gene: TRBD2; abundance: .; CDR3aa: CASSQDLGDYKAREQFF
v_gene: TRBV6-5; d_gene: TRBD1; abundance: .; CDR3aa: CASSGQGGKKLFF
v_gene: TRBV9; d_gene: TRBD1; abundance: .; CDR3aa: CASSFRDRDYNEQFF
v_gene: TRBV7-9; d_gene: TRBD2; abundance: .; CDR3aa: CACQRDYNEQFF
v_gene: TRBV4-1; d_gene: TRBD2; abundance: .; CDR3aa: CASSQDRASGSSYEQYF
v_gene: TRBV7-8; d_gene: .; abundance: .; CDR3aa: CASSLLVEGNQPQHF
v_gene: TRBV2; d_gene: .; abundance: few; CDR3aa: CASRYRGRDPLVPYEQYF
v_gene: TRBV4-3; d_gene: .; abundance: .; CDR3aa: CASSPIRAGERGGGELFF
v_gene: TRBV28; d_gene: .; abundance: .; CDR3aa: CASSGMRAPNTGELFF
v_gene: TRBV5-5; d_gene: .; abundance: .; CDR3aa: CASSLAEAVGNTIYF
v_gene: TRBV7-6; d_gene: .; abundance: .; CDR3aa: CASSLDLGPGNEQFF
v_gene: TRBV5-4; d_gene: TRBD1; abundance: .; CDR3aa: CASSLPTGQGADYGYTF
v_gene: TRBV6-2/TRBV6-3; d_gene: .; abundance: .; CDR3aa: CASSYAVLGANVLTF
v_gene: TRBV4-3; d_gene: .; abundance: .; CDR3aa: CASSQGGGGYGYTF
v_gene: TRBV20-1; d_gene: TRBD2; abundance: .; CDR3aa: CSASLSGRANTDTQYF
v_gene: TRBV27; d_gene: TRBD1; abundance: .; CDR3aa: CASRHQGASNQPQHF
v_gene: TRBV12-1; d_gene: .; abundance: once; CDR3aa: CASSYRTGSGYTF
v_gene: TRBV10-3; d_gene: TRBD1; abundance: .; CDR3aa: CAISGTGDGEQYF
v_gene: TRBV27; d_gene: TRBD2; abundance: .; CDR3aa: CASIVYGGGNEQFF
v_gene: TRBV28; d_gene: TRBD1; abundance: .; CDR3aa: CASRPDRGSHSREKLFF
v_gene: TRBV18; d_gene: .; abundance: .; CDR3aa: CASSPDRQYNYTF
v_gene: TRBV28; d_gene: TRBD1; abundance: .; CDR3aa: CASSLEGQGGGYTF
v_gene: TRBV7-9; d_gene: TRBD1; abundance: .; CDR3aa: CASTIPGQGHGYTF
v_gene: TRBV7-3; d_gene: .; abundance: .; CDR3aa: CASIGGDGEQFF
v_gene: TRBV10-2; d_gene: TRBD2; abundance: .; CDR3aa: CASSGTSGTDTQYF
v_gene: TRBV6-2/TRBV6-3; d_gene: .; abundance: .; CDR3aa: CASSFRTVLYNSPLHF
v_gene: TRBV18; d_gene: TRBD1; abundance: few; CDR3aa: CASSPYGQGTGNTIYF